This entry lists 29 T cell receptor beta chains sequenced from one sample in a study of cytomegalovirus exposure and HLA in healthy donors. PCR used 60 Vbeta primers and 13 Jbeta primers. Assay: immunoSEQ multiplex PCR; the TCRdb copy retains only in-frame clones and omits some. The data hold roughly 200,000 clones, with around 87% observed a single time. Sequencing was done on a sample of PBMCs. These receptors were obtained from a man younger than 45 in good health and CMV-seronegative.

The chain uses TRBV5-1 and TRBJ1-6; 7 bases are a match to TRBD1. The CDR3 runs 17 residues. CDR1 SGHRS and CDR2 YFSETQ come from the germline V gene. Unmatched junction bases numbered 10, after V lost 0 bases and J lost 7 bases. For the CDR3, the DNA is TGCGCCAGCAGCTTGGATAATCCGGGACAGCCCAATTCACCCCTCCACTTT. Its protein is CASSLDNPGQPNSPLHF.

The chain employs TRBV28 and TRBJ2-4; no definite D call. The V and J ends lost 5 bases and 6 bases respectively, with 14 bases between them. Per the germline V gene, CDR1 is MDHEN and CDR2 is SYDVKM. This CDR3 region has 14 residues. CDR3 sequence (DNA): TGTGCCAGCAGTCCGAGTAGCCCCGGAAACATTCAGTACTTC. This encodes CASSPSSPGNIQYF.

The chain carries TRBV4-3 and TRBJ1-2; 7 bases align to TRBD1. CDR1 is LGHNA and CDR2 is YSLEER in the germline V gene. Losses at the gene ends were 2 bases for V and 4 bases for J; bases not matched to a gene: 7. This CDR3 has 15 residues. The CDR3 DNA follows: TGCGCCAGCAGCCAAACGAGGGGGCTGGTCTATGGCTACACCTTC. It specifies CASSQTRGLVYGYTF.

The gene calls are TRBV27 and TRBJ2-3; D might be TRBD2 (7 bases). Germline loops: CDR1 MNHEY, CDR2 SMNVEV (reference sequence). The germline V and J ends were trimmed by 5 bases and 6 bases, with 18 bases remaining between them. The CDR3 is made up of 15 amino acids. For the CDR3, the DNA is TGTGCCAGCAGTCCCTTTGGGGGGGGCGGGGATACGCAGTATTTT. Protein: CASSPFGGGGDTQYF.

The genes are TRBV28 and TRBJ1-1; D is ambiguous. The germline V and J ends were trimmed by 3 bases and 1 base, with 9 bases remaining between them. The length of the CDR3 is 14 residues. Germline V lookup: CDR1 MDHEN, CDR2 SYDVKM. The CDR3: CASSFYVRNTEAFF. The CDR3 DNA follows: TGTGCCAGCAGTTTTTATGTGAGGAACACTGAAGCTTTCTTT. Full variable domain (rest looked up from reference TRBV28 and TRBJ1-1): DVKVTQSSRYLVKRTGEKVFLECVQDMDHENMFWYRQDPGLGLRLIYFSYDVKMKEKGDIPEGYSVSREKKERFSLILESASTNQTSMYLCASSFYVRNTEAFFGQGTRLTVV.

CDR3 coding DNA: TGTGCCAGCCAAGCACCGGGGTTCTGGGCCTCAACTAATGAAAAACTGTTTTTT. Protein sequence: CASQAPGFWASTNEKLFF. The chain recombines TRBV5-8 with TRBJ1-4; D call uncertain. CDR1 SGHTS and CDR2 YDEGEE come from the germline V gene. V was trimmed by 7 bases and J by 0 bases, leaving 22 bases between them. The CDR3 extends over 18 amino acids. The full variable domain, rest sourced from reference TRBV5-8 and TRBJ1-4, is EAGVTQSPTHLIKTRGQQATLRCSPISGHTSVYWYQQALGLGLQFLLWYDEGEERNRGNFPPRFSGRQFPNYSSELNVNALELEDSALYLCASQAPGFWASTNEKLFFGSGTQLSVL.

The chain uses TRBV18 and TRBJ2-1; TRBD1 is a possible D gene (7 bases). Germline values: CDR1 KGHSH, CDR2 LQKENI. The V gene lost 6 bases and the J gene lost 0 bases, with 18 bases spanning the gap. CDR3 length: 17 residues. This CDR3 is CASSKYSGGGSYNEQFF. CDR3 bases: TGTGCCAGCTCGAAATACTCAGGGGGAGGCTCCTACAATGAGCAGTTCTTC.

The genes are TRBV9 and TRBJ2-5; 7 nucleotides line up with TRBD1. V lost 0 bases, J lost 2 bases, and 7 bases stayed unmatched. CDR3 length: 16 amino acids. CDR1 is SGDLS, CDR2 YYNGEE, per germline. The CDR3, as DNA: TGTGCCAGCAGCGTAGCCCTACAGGGGAATCAAGAGACCCAGTACTTC. The encoded protein is CASSVALQGNQETQYF.

The chain uses TRBV4-1 and TRBJ1-2; 12 bases are shared with TRBD1. The CDR3 totals 16 residues. Germline V gives CDR1 MGHRA, CDR2 YSYEKL. The J segment lost 7 bases and the V segment lost 4 bases, leaving 10 bases of the junction unmatched. In DNA, the CDR3 is TGCGCCAGCAGCCGCGAGGGGGGACAGGGGGCTGGTGGCTACACCTTC. It specifies CASSREGGQGAGGYTF.

This clone appeared a single time. The chain couples TRBV28 to TRBJ2-6, with a weak D call TRBD2 (5 bases). Trimming removed 6 bases at V and 0 bases at J, with 18 bases between. Germline assignment: CDR1 MDHEN and CDR2 SYDVKM. The CDR3 length is 18 residues. The DNA of the CDR3 is TGTGCCAGCAGGGGGAGTGGTTACCCTCACTCTGGGGCCAACGTCCTGACTTTC. Residues: CASRGSGYPHSGANVLTF.

The table lists this clone with a few counts. The CDR3 nucleotides are TGTGCCAGCAGCCCTGACAGGGGAATCTACGAGCAGTACTTC. The encoded protein is CASSPDRGIYEQYF. The genes are TRBV11-3 and TRBJ2-7; 8 nucleotides agree with TRBD1. This CDR3 spans 14 amino acids. V dropped 5 bases and J dropped 3; count of bases not matched to a gene: 6. The germline V gene encodes CDR1 SGHNT and CDR2 YENEEA.

J is TRBJ2-5 and V is TRBV18; D unresolved. Trimming took off 2 bases at V and 4 bases at J, with 11 bases between the two ends. From germline, CDR1 is KGHSH and CDR2 LQKENI. This CDR3 comprises 14 residues. CDR3: CASSPVSFGETQYF. The CDR3 DNA is TGTGCCAGCTCACCAGTTTCATTCGGAGAGACCCAGTACTTC.

J is TRBJ2-2 and V is TRBV2, with 16 bases identical to TRBD2. The CDR3 runs to 23 residues. Losses at the gene ends were 6 bases for V and 2 bases for J; bases not matched to a gene: 21. The germline CDR1 and CDR2 sequences are SNHLY and FYNNEI. In nucleotides, the CDR3 is TGTGCCAGCAGACCCGCGCCGGGACTAGCGGGAGGGCCCAGAGAAAAAAACACCGGGGAGCTGTTTTTT. Residues: CASRPAPGLAGGPREKNTGELFF.

The gene calls are TRBV5-1 and TRBJ1-2; TRBD1 agrees at 11 bases. Germline CDR1 SGHRS, CDR2 YFSETQ. The V segment lost 5 bases and the J segment 4 bases; nucleotides outside the gene matches: 4. The CDR3 runs to 14 residues. The CDR3 region has the DNA TGCGCCAGCAGGCCCGGGACAGGGGGCTATGGCTACACCTTC. Translating it yields CASRPGTGGYGYTF.

The chain couples TRBV30 to TRBJ1-1; possible D gene TRBD1, 5 bases. The CDR3 loop spans 14 amino acids. The germline gives CDR1 GTSNPN, CDR2 SVGIG (reference sequence). Trimming shortened V by 4 bases and J by 5 bases, and 17 bases separated the two germline ends. The DNA for the CDR3 is TGTGCCTGGATCGGGAGGGGCTTGAGGACTGAAGCTTTCTTT. Its protein product is CAWIGRGLRTEAFF.

This chain links TRBV5-1 with TRBJ1-1; TRBD1 aligns across 8 bases. Trimming cost V 2 bases and J 1 base; bases outside gene matches: 7. The CDR3 runs 16 residues. Germline loops: CDR1 SGHRS, CDR2 YFSETQ. CDR3 DNA sequence: TGCGCCAGCAGCTTATTTGTCACAGGGGGGAACACTGAAGCTTTCTTT. Amino acids: CASSLFVTGGNTEAFF.

Here the CDR3 reads CASREGGIQYF. CDR3 DNA sequence: TGCGCCAGCAGGGAGGGTGGCATTCAGTACTTC. The genes are TRBV5-1 and TRBJ2-4; a weak D match, TRBD2 (6 bases). Trimming pared 5 bases from V and 9 bases from J, leaving 9 bases between. The germline CDR1 and CDR2 sequences are SGHRS and YFSETQ. This CDR3 region has 11 residues.

This sequence joins TRBV19 and TRBJ2-3; TRBD2 aligns across 8 bases. Germline assignment: CDR1 LNHDA and CDR2 SQIVND (reference sequence). V was pared by 3 bases and J by 5 bases, with 10 bases of the junction left unmatched. The CDR3 is 16 amino acids. The DNA of the CDR3 is TGTGCCAGTAGTATTGGGGCGGGGGGTTTTCGAGATACGCAGTATTTT. Translated, it gives CASSIGAGGFRDTQYF.

The chain is built from TRBV5-1 and TRBJ2-1; 8 bases agree with TRBD2. V lost 4 bases and J lost 0; bases outside the gene matches: 3. CDR1 SGHRS and CDR2 YFSETQ come from the germline V gene. This CDR3 spans 15 amino acids. The CDR3: CASSRSGSSYNEQFF. Written as DNA, the CDR3 is TGCGCCAGCAGCCGAAGCGGGAGCTCCTACAATGAGCAGTTCTTC. Together with reference TRBV5-1 and TRBJ2-1, the CDR3 gives the full variable domain: KAGVTQTPRYLIKTRGQQVTLSCSPISGHRSVSWYQQTPGQGLQFLFEYFSETQRNKGNFPGRFSGRQFSNSRSEMNVSTLELGDSALYLCASSRSGSSYNEQFFGPGTRLTVL.

This chain uses TRBV5-1 with TRBJ1-1; D call uncertain. V was clipped by 1 base and J by 4 bases, with 17 bases between them. Germline V lookup: CDR1 SGHRS, CDR2 YFSETQ. The CDR3 runs to 16 residues. The DNA for the CDR3 is TGCGCCAGCAGCTTGCGGAATGAGGGTCGGGGCACTGAAGCTTTCTTT. Its protein is CASSLRNEGRGTEAFF.

This chain joins TRBV11-2 and TRBJ2-1; 14 bases line up with TRBD2. Germline V gene data show CDR1 as SGHAT and CDR2 as FQNNGV. The CDR3 consists of 13 residues. Trimming removed 4 bases from V and 14 bases from J; junction bases left unmatched: 4. CDR3: CASSSGLAGEKFF. Here the CDR3 DNA reads TGTGCCAGCAGCTCGGGACTAGCGGGAGAGAAGTTCTTC.

This clone was detected only a few times. V gene TRBV4-3 combines with J gene TRBJ2-5; TRBD1 might be the D (6 bases). In germline, CDR1 is LGHNA, CDR2 YSLEER. Trimming removed 0 bases from V and 2 bases from J, with 13 bases in between. The CDR3 length is 16 residues. Written as DNA, the CDR3 is TGCGCCAGCAGCCAAGACGGGACACAAATTCAAGAGACCCAGTACTTC. The encoded protein is CASSQDGTQIQETQYF.

This chain uses TRBV15 with TRBJ2-5; 7 bases agree with TRBD2. The germline gives CDR1 LNHNV, CDR2 YYDKDF (reference sequence). The CDR3 loop spans 16 amino acids. The ends lost 5 bases at V and 7 bases at J; junction bases unmatched: 16. CDR3 nucleotide sequence: TGTGCCACCAGCGGGGACTACTGGGGCCCCTCGGGGACCCAGTACTTC. This translates into CATSGDYWGPSGTQYF. Combining the CDR3 with reference TRBV15 and TRBJ2-5 gives the whole variable domain DAMVIQNPRYQVTQFGKPVTLSCSQTLNHNVMYWYQQKSSQAPKLLFHYYDKDFNNEADTPDNFQSRRPNTSFCFLDIRSPGLGDTAMYLCATSGDYWGPSGTQYFGPGTRLLVL.

This clone has only a few counts. This chain connects TRBV12-5 to TRBJ2-1; weak D call: TRBD2 (5 bases). The CDR3 contains 13 residues. The V gene lost 7 bases and the J gene lost 2 bases, with 9 bases spanning the gap. Germline loops: CDR1 LGHNT, CDR2 FRNRAP. The CDR3 loop reads CASAIGAYNEQFF. The CDR3 DNA is TGTGCTAGTGCCATCGGGGCCTACAATGAGCAGTTCTTC.

V and J are TRBV19 and TRBJ1-2; no definite D call. V lost 2 bases to trimming and J lost 5 bases, with 12 bases between them. This CDR3 region has 14 residues. Germline V gene lookup returns CDR1 LNHDA and CDR2 SQIVND (reference sequence). The CDR3 nucleotides read TGTGCCAGTAGTATATATACCTCGGGGTATGGCTACACCTTC. It yields the protein CASSIYTSGYGYTF. Full variable domain (remainder filled in from reference TRBV19 and TRBJ1-2): DGGITQSPKYLFRKEGQNVTLSCEQNLNHDAMYWYRQDPGQGLRLIYYSQIVNDFQKGDIAEGYSVSREKKESFPLTVTSAQKNPTAFYLCASSIYTSGYGYTFGSGTRLTVV.

The chain is built from TRBV6-4 and TRBJ2-3; D possibly corresponds to TRBD2 (6 bases). V dropped 0 bases and J dropped 0 bases, with 10 bases sitting between them. The CDR3 totals 16 residues. Germline-derived CDR1 and CDR2 are MRHNA and SNTAGT. CDR3 loop: CASSDSPSGSTDTQYF. CDR3 sequence (DNA): TGTGCCAGCAGTGACTCCCCCAGCGGGAGCACAGATACGCAGTATTTT.

The V gene is TRBV7-2, the J gene TRBJ1-6; no reliable D call. Germline V lookup: CDR1 SGHTA, CDR2 FQGNSA. Trimming pared 3 bases from V and 0 bases from J, leaving 12 bases between. This CDR3 comprises 17 residues. The CDR3 loop reads CASSLRGRSSYNSPLHF. The CDR3 coding sequence is TGTGCCAGCAGCTTGCGGGGAAGGAGCTCCTATAATTCACCCCTCCACTTT.

The chain joins TRBV28 to TRBJ2-3; 7 bases are a match to TRBD1. The V and J ends lost 4 bases and 2 bases, in that order; junction bases with no gene match: 12. This CDR3 is 17 amino acids long. In germline, CDR1 is MDHEN, CDR2 SYDVKM. The CDR3 is CASSSQRGQFATDTQYF. CDR3 coding DNA: TGTGCCAGCAGTTCCCAGAGGGGACAGTTTGCCACAGATACGCAGTATTTT.

In its sample, this clone was seen a few times. This chain joins TRBV4-1 and TRBJ1-2, with 8 bases fitting TRBD1. Trimming removed 0 bases from V and 5 bases from J; junction bases left unmatched: 5. The CDR3 runs 15 residues. In germline, CDR1 is MGHRA, CDR2 YSYEKL. The CDR3 DNA reads TGCGCCAGCAGCCAAGATCGACAGGGGTATTATGGCTACACCTTC. It specifies CASSQDRQGYYGYTF.